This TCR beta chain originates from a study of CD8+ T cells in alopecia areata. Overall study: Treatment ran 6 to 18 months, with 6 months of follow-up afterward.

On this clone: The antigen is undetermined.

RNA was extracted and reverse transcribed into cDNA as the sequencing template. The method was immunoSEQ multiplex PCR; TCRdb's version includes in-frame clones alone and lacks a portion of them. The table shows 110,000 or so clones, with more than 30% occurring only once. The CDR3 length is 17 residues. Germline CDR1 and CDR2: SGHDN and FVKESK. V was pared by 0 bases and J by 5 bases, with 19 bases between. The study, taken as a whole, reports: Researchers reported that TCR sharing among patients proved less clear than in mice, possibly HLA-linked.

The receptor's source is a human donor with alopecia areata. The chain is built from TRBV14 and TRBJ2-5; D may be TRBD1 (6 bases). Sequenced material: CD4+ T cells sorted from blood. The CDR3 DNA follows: TGTGCCAGCAGCCAAGATCTTGGAGAGGGCCAGGGGGAGACCCAGTACTTC. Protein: CASSQDLGEGQGETQYF.